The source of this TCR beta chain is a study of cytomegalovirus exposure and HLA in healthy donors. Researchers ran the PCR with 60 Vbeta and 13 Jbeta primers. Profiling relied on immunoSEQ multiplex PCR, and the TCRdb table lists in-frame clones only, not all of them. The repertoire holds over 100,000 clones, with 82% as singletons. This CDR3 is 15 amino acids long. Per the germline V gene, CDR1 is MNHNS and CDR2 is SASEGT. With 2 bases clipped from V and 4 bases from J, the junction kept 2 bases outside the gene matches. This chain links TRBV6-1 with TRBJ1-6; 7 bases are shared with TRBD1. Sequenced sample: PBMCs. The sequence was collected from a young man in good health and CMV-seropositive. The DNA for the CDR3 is TGTGCCAGCAGTGAACCGGGACAGTATAATTCACCCCTCCACTTT. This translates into CASSEPGQYNSPLHF.